The 4 T cell receptor beta chains listed next were all sequenced from one sample in a study of tumor and adjacent non-tumor tissue in lung cancer. RNA was extracted from bulk tissue without any cell sorting. TCRbeta libraries were built with three rounds of nested PCR, modified from ARM-PCR. TCRdb processed the multiplex PCR reads anew with MiXCR; each CDR3 protein has one entry. Altogether around 200,000 distinct CDR3 sequences are present, 60% to 75% being singletons, with the ten largest covering approximately 25%. The sample comprised lung tumor tissue. The receptors were gathered from a man aged 55-75 years with non-small cell lung cancer.

As regards this clonotype: A much larger clonotype is one base distant, so this may be a read error. This chain links TRBV20-1 with TRBJ2-3; TRBD1 matches at 8 bases. The CDR3 covers 18 residues. From germline, CDR1 is DFQATT and CDR2 SNEGSKA (reference sequence). The DNA for the CDR3 is TGCAGTGCTAGAGCCTACCAGGGACAGGCGAAGAACACAGAAACGCAGTATTTT. Translated: CSARAYQGQAKNTETQYF.

Comments on this clonotype: This is likely a read error, given that the CDR3 carries no conserved phenylalanine or tryptophan at its end. V gene TRBV6-5 combines with J gene TRBJ2-5, with D perhaps TRBD1 or TRBD2 (5 bases each). V lost 5 bases to trimming and J lost 1 base, with 11 bases between them. This CDR3 spans 14 amino acids. Germline CDR1 and CDR2: MNHEY and SVGAGI. CDR3 DNA sequence: TGTGCCAGCAGTGCCGGGACGGCCCAAGAGACCCAGTACCTC. It codes for CASSAGTAQETQYL.

V gene TRBV12-3 or TRBV12-4 combines with J gene TRBJ2-1, with 10 bases lining up with TRBD2. The junction had 8 bases not matched to a gene; V was cut back by 0 bases and J by 12 bases. The CDR3 has 15 amino acids. The CDR3 here is CASSLALAGVHRQFF. In DNA form, the CDR3 reads TGTGCCAGCAGTTTAGCCCTAGCGGGAGTCCATAGGCAGTTCTTC.

This clonotype turned up a few times. This rearrangement joins TRBV6-6 to TRBJ1-6; maybe TRBD1 (6 bases). The CDR3 has 15 residues. The germline V gene encodes CDR1 MNHNY and CDR2 SVGAGI (reference sequence). V was trimmed by 7 bases and J by 6 bases, leaving 16 bases between them. The CDR3 DNA sequence: TGTGCCAGCAACCAACAGGGAGGTCGTAATTCACCCCTCCACTTT. It encodes CASNQQGGRNSPLHF.